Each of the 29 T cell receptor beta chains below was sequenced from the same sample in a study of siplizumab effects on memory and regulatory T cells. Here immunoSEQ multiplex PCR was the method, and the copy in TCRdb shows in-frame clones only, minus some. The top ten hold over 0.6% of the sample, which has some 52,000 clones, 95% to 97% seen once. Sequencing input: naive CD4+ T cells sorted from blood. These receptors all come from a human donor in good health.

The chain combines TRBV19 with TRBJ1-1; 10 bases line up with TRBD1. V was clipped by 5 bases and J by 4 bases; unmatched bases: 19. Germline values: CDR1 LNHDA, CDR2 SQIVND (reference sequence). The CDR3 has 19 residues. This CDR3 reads CASSPFLTGTGVGGTEAFF. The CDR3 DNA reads TGTGCCAGTAGTCCCTTCCTAACCGGGACAGGGGTAGGTGGCACTGAAGCTTTCTTT.

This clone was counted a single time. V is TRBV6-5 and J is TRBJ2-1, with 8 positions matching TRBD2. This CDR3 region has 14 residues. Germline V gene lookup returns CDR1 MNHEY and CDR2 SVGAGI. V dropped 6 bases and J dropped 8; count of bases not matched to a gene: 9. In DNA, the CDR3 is TGTGCCAGCAGGTCTAAGCGGGAGCCCTATGAGCAGTTCTTC. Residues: CASRSKREPYEQFF.

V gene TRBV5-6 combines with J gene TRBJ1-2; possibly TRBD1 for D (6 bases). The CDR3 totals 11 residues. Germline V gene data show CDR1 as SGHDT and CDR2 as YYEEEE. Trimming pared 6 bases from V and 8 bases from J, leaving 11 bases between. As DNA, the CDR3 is TGTGCCAGCAAACAGGGTGGCGGCTACACCTTC. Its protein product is CASKQGGGYTF.

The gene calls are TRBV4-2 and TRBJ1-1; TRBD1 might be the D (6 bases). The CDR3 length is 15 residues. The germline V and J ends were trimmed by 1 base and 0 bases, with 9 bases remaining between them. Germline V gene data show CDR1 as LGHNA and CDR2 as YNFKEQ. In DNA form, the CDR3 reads TGTGCCAGCAGCCAAGCACAGGGCCTGAACACTGAAGCTTTCTTT. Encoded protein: CASSQAQGLNTEAFF.

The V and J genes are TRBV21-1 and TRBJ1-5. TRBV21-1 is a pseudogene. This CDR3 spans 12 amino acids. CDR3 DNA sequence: TGTGCCAGCAGCCCCTCGGGCACCCGGCACCATTTT. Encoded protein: CASSPSGTRHHF.

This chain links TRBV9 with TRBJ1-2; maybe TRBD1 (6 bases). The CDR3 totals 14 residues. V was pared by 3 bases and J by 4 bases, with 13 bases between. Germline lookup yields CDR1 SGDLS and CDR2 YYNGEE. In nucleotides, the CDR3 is TGTGCCAGCAGCGCCTGGGGGCAGGGCTATGGCTACACCTTC. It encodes CASSAWGQGYGYTF.

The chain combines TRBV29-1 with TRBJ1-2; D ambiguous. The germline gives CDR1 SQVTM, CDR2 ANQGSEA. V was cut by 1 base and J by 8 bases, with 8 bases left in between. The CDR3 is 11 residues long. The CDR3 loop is CSVEGGEGYTF. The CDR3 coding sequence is TGCAGCGTTGAAGGTGGGGAAGGCTACACCTTC.

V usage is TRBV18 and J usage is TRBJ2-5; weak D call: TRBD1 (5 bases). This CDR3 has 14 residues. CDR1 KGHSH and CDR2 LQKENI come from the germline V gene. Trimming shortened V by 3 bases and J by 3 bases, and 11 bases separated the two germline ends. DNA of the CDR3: TGTGCCAGCTCACCCTTTCAGGGCGAAGAGACCCAGTACTTC. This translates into CASSPFQGEETQYF. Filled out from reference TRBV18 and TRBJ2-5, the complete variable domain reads NAGVMQNPRHLVRRRGQEARLRCSPMKGHSHVYWYRQLPEEGLKFMVYLQKENIIDESGMPKERFSAEFPKEGPSILRIQQVVRGDSAAYFCASSPFQGEETQYFGPGTRLLVL.

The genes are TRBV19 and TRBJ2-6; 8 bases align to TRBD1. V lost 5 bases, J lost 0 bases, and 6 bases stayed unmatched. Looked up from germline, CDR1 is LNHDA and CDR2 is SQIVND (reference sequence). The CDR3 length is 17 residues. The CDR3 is CASSRRTGFSGANVLTF. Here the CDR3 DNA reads TGTGCCAGTAGTCGAAGGACAGGGTTCTCTGGGGCCAACGTCCTGACTTTC. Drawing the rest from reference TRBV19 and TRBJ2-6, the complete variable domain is DGGITQSPKYLFRKEGQNVTLSCEQNLNHDAMYWYRQDPGQGLRLIYYSQIVNDFQKGDIAEGYSVSREKKESFPLTVTSAQKNPTAFYLCASSRRTGFSGANVLTFGAGSRLTVL.

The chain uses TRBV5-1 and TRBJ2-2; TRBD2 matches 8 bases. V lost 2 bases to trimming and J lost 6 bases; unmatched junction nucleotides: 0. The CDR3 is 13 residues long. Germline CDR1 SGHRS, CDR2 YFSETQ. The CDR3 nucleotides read TGCGCCAGCAGCTTCGGGGGGGCCGGGGAGCTGTTTTTT. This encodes CASSFGGAGELFF.

CDR3 in DNA: TGTGCCAGTAGTATAGGGACAGGGGTCGGCTCTGGGGCCAACGTCCTGACTTTC. Protein sequence: CASSIGTGVGSGANVLTF. This chain uses TRBV19 with TRBJ2-6, with 9 bases aligning to TRBD1. There are 18 residues in the CDR3. Germline CDR1 LNHDA, CDR2 SQIVND (reference sequence). V shed 1 base, J shed 0 bases, and the junction held 4 bases outside the gene matches.

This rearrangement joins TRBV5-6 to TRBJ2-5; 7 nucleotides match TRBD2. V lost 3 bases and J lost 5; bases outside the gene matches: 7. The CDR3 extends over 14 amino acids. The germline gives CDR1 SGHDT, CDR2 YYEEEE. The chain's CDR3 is CASSSKGGPETQYF. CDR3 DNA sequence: TGTGCCAGCAGCTCCAAGGGAGGGCCCGAGACCCAGTACTTC.

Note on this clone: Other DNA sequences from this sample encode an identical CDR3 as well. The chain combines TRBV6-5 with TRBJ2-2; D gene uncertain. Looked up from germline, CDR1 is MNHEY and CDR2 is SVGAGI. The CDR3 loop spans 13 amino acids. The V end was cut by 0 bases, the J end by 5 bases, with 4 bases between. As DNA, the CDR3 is TGTGCCAGCAGTTACTCTCGGACCGGGGAGCTGTTTTTT. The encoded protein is CASSYSRTGELFF.

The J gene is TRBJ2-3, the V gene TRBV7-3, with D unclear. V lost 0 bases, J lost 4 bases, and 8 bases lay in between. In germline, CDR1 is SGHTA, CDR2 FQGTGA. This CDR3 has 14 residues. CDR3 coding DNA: TGTGCCAGCAGCTTAACAGGAGTCCCAGATACGCAGTATTTT. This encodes CASSLTGVPDTQYF. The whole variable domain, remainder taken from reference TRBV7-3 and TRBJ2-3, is GAGVSQTPSNKVTEKGKYVELRCDPISGHTALYWYRQSLGQGPEFLIYFQGTGAADDSGLPNDRFFAVRPEGSVSTLKIQRTERGDSAVYLCASSLTGVPDTQYFGPGTRLTVL.

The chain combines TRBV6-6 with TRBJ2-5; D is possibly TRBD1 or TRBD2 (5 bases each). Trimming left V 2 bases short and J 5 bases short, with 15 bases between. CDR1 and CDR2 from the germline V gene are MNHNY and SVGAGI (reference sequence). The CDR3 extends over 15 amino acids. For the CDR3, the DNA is TGTGCCAGCAGTTACCTCCCGGGGCTCAGGGAGACCCAGTACTTC. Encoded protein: CASSYLPGLRETQYF.

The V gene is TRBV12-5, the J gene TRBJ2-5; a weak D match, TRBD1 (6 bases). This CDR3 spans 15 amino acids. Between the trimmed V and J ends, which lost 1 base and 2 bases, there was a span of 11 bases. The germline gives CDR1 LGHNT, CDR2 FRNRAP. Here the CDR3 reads CASGLGRQEQETQYF. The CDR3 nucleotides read TGTGCTAGTGGTTTGGGAAGACAGGAGCAAGAGACCCAGTACTTC.

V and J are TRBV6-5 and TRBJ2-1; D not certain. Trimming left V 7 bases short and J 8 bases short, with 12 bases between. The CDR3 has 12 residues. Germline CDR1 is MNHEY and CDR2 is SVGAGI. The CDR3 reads CASTSLGYEQFF. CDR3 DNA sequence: TGTGCCAGCACCTCTCTGGGCTATGAGCAGTTCTTC.

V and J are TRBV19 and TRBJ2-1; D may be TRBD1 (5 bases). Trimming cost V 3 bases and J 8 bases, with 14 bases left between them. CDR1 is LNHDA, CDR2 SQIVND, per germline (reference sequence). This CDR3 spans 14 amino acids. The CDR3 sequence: CASSMVRVRDEQFF. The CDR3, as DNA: TGTGCCAGTAGTATGGTCAGGGTTCGGGATGAGCAGTTCTTC.

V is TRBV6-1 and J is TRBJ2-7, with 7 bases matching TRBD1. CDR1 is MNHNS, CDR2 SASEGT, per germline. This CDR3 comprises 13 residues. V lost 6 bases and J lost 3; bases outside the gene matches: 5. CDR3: CASRPTGIYEQYF. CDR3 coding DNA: TGTGCCAGCAGACCGACAGGGATCTACGAGCAGTACTTC.

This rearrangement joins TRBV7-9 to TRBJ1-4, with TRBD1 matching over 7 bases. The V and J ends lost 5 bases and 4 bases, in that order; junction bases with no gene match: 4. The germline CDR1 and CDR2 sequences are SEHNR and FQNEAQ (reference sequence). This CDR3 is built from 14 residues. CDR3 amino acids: CASSPGGGNEKLFF. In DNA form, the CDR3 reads TGTGCCAGCAGCCCAGGGGGTGGTAATGAAAAACTGTTTTTT.

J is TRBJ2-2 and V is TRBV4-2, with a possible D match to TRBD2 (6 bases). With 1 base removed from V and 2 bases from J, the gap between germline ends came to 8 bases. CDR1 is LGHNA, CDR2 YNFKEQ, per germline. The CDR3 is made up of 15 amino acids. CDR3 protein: CASSQGRGNTGELFF. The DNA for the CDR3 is TGTGCCAGCAGCCAAGGGAGGGGAAACACCGGGGAGCTGTTTTTT.

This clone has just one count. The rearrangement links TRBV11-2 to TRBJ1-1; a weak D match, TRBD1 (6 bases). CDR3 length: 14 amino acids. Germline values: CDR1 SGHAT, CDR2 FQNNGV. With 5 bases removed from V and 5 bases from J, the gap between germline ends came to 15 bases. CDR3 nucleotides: TGTGCCAGCAGCCCCGCGGGGGCGGGGACTGAAGCTTTCTTT. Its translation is CASSPAGAGTEAFF.

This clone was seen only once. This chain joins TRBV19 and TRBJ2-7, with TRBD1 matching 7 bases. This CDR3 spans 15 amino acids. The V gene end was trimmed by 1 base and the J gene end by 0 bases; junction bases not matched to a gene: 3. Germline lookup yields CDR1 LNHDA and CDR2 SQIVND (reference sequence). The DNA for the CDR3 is TGTGCCAGTAGTATAGCTGGGACAGCCTCCTACGAGCAGTACTTC. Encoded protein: CASSIAGTASYEQYF.

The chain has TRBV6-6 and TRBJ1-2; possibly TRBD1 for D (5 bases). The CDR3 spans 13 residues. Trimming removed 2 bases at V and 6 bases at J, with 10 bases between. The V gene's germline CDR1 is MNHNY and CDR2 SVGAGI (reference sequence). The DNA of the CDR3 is TGTGCCAGCAGTTACCACGGGGGAAATGGCTACACCTTC. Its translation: CASSYHGGNGYTF.

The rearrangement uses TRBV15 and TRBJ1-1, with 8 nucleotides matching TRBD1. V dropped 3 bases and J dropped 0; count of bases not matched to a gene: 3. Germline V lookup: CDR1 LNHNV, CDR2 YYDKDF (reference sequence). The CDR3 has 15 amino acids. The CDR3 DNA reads TGTGCCACCAGCAGGGGACAGGTCATGAACACTGAAGCTTTCTTT. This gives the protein CATSRGQVMNTEAFF.

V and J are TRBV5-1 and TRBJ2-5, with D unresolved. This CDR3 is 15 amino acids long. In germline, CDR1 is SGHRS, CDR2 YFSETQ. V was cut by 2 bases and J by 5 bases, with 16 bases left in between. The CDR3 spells CASSLNSHGLETQYF. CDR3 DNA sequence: TGCGCCAGCAGCTTAAATAGCCACGGCCTGGAGACCCAGTACTTC.

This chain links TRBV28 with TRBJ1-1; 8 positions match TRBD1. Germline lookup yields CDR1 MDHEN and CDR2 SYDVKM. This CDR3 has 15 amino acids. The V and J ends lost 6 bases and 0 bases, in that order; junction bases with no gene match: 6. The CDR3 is CASRKQGAMNTEAFF. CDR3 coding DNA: TGTGCCAGCAGAAAGCAGGGGGCAATGAACACTGAAGCTTTCTTT.

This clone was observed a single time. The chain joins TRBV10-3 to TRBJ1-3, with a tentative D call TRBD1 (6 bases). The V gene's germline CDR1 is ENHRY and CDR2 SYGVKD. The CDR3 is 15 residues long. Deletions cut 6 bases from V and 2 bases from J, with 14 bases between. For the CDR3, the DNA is TGTGCCATCAGCTGGCAGGGGAGCGCTGGAAACACCATATATTTT. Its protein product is CAISWQGSAGNTIYF.

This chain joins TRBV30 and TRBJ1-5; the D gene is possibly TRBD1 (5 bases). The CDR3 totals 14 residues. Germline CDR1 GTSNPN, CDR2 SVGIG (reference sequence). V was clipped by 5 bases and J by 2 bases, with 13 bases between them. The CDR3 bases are TGTGCCTGGGGCCAGGGAGGAGGCAATCAGCCCCAGCATTTT. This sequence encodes CAWGQGGGNQPQHF.